This TCR beta chain was obtained from a study of T cells in localized non-small cell lung cancer. General study findings and limits: Maximal T cell clonality occurred in uninvolved adjacent lung, with tumor ranking below it. Detection in adjacent lung was observed for a median around 50 of the top 100 tumor clones.

The method was immunoSEQ multiplex PCR; TCRdb's version includes in-frame clones alone and lacks a portion of them. Altogether 65,000 to 90,000 clones are present, around 80% being singletons, with the ten largest covering less than 20%. On this clone: Its antigen remains unknown.

Germline V gene data show CDR1 as SGHAT and CDR2 as FQNNGV. The CDR3 has 15 residues. The V end was cut by 1 base, the J end by 6 bases, with 14 bases between. The chain is built from TRBV11-2 and TRBJ2-3; D unresolved. The TCR was taken from a man aged 35-75 years with stage II squamous cell lung carcinoma. The sequenced sample was PBMCs, obtained before any cancer treatment. The CDR3 region is CASSLGPGAWDTQYF. CDR3 DNA: TGTGCCAGCAGCTTAGGCCCAGGAGCATGGGATACGCAGTATTTT. Full variable domain (missing parts from reference TRBV11-2 and TRBJ2-3): EAGVAQSPRYKIIEKRQSVAFWCNPISGHATLYWYQQILGQGPKLLIQFQNNGVVDDSQLPKDRFSAERLKGVDSTLKIQPAKLEDSAVYLCASSLGPGAWDTQYFGPGTRLTVL.